This paragraph reports one TCR beta chain. The data are from a study of control samples from healthy donors and cancer patients. This table comes from immunoSEQ multiplex PCR, and its TCRdb copy is limited to in-frame clones, with some not included. This table has around 170,000 clones, roughly 92% appearing once. The germline gives CDR1 SNHLY, CDR2 FYNNEI. The V and J ends lost 5 bases and 4 bases, in that order; junction bases with no gene match: 8. This CDR3 is 15 amino acids long. The sequenced material came from blood. This TCR was sampled from a woman aged 25 to 39 in good health. The chain recombines TRBV2 with TRBJ1-1; TRBD1 matches at 9 bases. The CDR3 protein is CASSLQGALGTEAFF. The DNA of the CDR3 is TGTGCCAGCAGTTTACAGGGGGCGTTAGGCACTGAAGCTTTCTTT.